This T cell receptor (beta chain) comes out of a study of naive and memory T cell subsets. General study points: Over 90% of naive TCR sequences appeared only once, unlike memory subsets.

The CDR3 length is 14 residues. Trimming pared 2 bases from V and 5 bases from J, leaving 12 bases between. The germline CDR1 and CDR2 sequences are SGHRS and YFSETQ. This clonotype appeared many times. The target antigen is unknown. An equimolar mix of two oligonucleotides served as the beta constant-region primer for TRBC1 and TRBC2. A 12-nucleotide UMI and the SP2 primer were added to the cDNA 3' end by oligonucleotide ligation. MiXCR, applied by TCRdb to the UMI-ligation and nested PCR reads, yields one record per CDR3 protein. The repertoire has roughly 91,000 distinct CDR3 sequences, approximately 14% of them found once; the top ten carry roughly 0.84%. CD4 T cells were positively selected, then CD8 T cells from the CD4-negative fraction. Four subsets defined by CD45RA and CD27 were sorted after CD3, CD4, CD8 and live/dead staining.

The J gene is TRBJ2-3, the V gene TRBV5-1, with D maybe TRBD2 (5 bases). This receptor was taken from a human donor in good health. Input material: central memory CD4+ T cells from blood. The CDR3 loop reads CASSFRGSEDTQYF. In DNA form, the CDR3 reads TGCGCCAGCAGCTTTCGAGGGAGCGAAGATACGCAGTATTTT.